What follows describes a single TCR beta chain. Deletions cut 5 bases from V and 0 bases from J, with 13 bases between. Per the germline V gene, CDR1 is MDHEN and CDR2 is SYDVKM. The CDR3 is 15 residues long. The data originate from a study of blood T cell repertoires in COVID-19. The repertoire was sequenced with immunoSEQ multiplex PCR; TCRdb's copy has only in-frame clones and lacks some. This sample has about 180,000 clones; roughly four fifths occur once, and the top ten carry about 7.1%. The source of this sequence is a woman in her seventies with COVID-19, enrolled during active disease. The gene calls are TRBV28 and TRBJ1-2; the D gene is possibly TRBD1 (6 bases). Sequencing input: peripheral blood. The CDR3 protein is CASSLQGRANYGYTF. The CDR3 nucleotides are TGTGCCAGCAGTCTACAGGGTAGGGCTAACTATGGCTACACCTTC.